This record covers a single T cell receptor (beta chain). Its matching antigen is unknown. Produced via immunoSEQ multiplex PCR; TCRdb's table is partial and in-frame only. The sample carries approximately 2,200,000 clones, approximately 94% recorded once. This sample is part of a study of shared clonotypes between healthy human individuals. Overall study: The study enrolled a couple of women and a few men aged 18 to 49. For every donor, three CD4 naive, three CD4 memory, two CD8 naive and one CD8 memory plates were used. Findings and caveats of the study: The sampled material consisted only of blood, and tissue repertoires are likely to differ.

Looked up from germline, CDR1 is SGHTA and CDR2 is FQGNSA. The V gene lost 5 bases and the J gene lost 3 bases, with 17 bases spanning the gap. The CDR3 contains 15 residues. Positively selected for CCR7, the CD45RO-negative cells used as naive CD8 cells excluded terminally differentiated effector memory CD45RA+ cells. This TCR came from a man aged 18-30 years in good health. Some clones in this sample may be carry-over from other donors' samples. Sample: naive CD8+ T cells from PBMCs. The rearrangement links TRBV7-2 to TRBJ2-7; the D call may be TRBD1 or TRBD2 (5 bases each). CDR3: CASSPPGRQLYEQYF. CDR3 DNA: TGTGCCAGCAGCCCTCCGGGACGGCAACTCTACGAGCAGTACTTC.